Listed here are 14 T cell receptor beta chains from one sample, sequenced in a study of blood T cell repertoires in COVID-19 (dated by TCRdb to between 2020 and 2021). Libraries were made using the immunoSEQ multiplex PCR assay. TCRdb carries this immuneACCESS record with in-frame sequences only. Its versions omit some clonotypes, under half of them owing to an unresolved V gene in the studies checked, with the rest unexplained. The sample table holds approximately 300,000 clones, of which about nine tenths were seen once. Together, the top ten hold around 11% of the sample. Source material: peripheral blood. The receptors shown here come from a woman in her twenties or thirties with COVID-19, enrolled during active disease.

This clone has a single count. The V and J genes are TRBV4-1 and TRBJ2-3; D is unresolved. The germline V gene encodes CDR1 MGHRA and CDR2 YSYEKL. This CDR3 has 17 amino acids. V lost 0 bases and J lost 3, with 16 bases in between. CDR3 DNA sequence: TGCGCCAGCAGCCAAGATTCGGCACCAAGCAGGACAGATACGCAGTATTTT. This codes for CASSQDSAPSRTDTQYF.

The V call is TRBV28, the J call TRBJ2-2; D unresolved. CDR1 MDHEN and CDR2 SYDVKM come from the germline V gene. The ends were cut back, 8 bases at V and 6 bases at J, with 13 bases in the middle. CDR3 length: 13 amino acids. The CDR3 here is CASLPQLAGELFF. CDR3 bases: TGTGCCAGCCTTCCCCAATTAGCCGGGGAGCTGTTTTTT. Full variable domain (outside the CDR3, taken from reference TRBV28 and TRBJ2-2): DVKVTQSSRYLVKRTGEKVFLECVQDMDHENMFWYRQDPGLGLRLIYFSYDVKMKEKGDIPEGYSVSREKKERFSLILESASTNQTSMYLCASLPQLAGELFFGEGSRLTVL.

This clone was picked up a small number of times. The chain combines TRBV6-5 with TRBJ2-7; weak D call: TRBD2 (5 bases). V was cut by 3 bases and J by 6 bases, with 15 bases left in between. CDR3 length: 14 amino acids. Germline CDR1 reads MNHEY; CDR2 reads SVGAGI. Here the CDR3 DNA reads TGTGCCAGCAGTTATCAGGAGGAGAGCTCCGAGCAGTACTTC. It yields the protein CASSYQEESSEQYF.

The V gene is TRBV3-1 (or the pseudogene TRBV3-2), the J gene TRBJ2-3; 11 bases are shared with TRBD2. Germline loops: CDR1 LGHDT, CDR2 YNNKEL (reference sequence). This CDR3 has 16 amino acids. The trim removed 0 bases at V and 1 base at J, leaving 0 bases unmatched. In DNA, the CDR3 is TGTGCCAGCAGCCAAGAGGGACTAGCGGGCACAGATACGCAGTATTTT. It is translated as CASSQEGLAGTDTQYF.

The chain recombines TRBV6-2 or TRBV6-3 with TRBJ2-5, with 7 positions matching TRBD1. The germline V gene encodes CDR1 MNHEY and CDR2 SVGEGT. V dropped 5 bases and J dropped 5; count of bases not matched to a gene: 5. The CDR3 extends over 13 amino acids. CDR3 bases: TGTGCCAGCAGTCCGACAGGGCCCGAGACCCAGTACTTC. This encodes CASSPTGPETQYF.

This chain joins TRBV5-1 and TRBJ2-1; D is undetermined. Trimming took off 2 bases at V and 4 bases at J, with 16 bases between the two ends. This CDR3 spans 16 amino acids. Germline-derived CDR1 and CDR2 are SGHRS and YFSETQ. DNA of the CDR3: TGCGCCAGCAGCTTTCCGGGTCGTTTAAAATACAATGAGCAGTTCTTC. Amino acids: CASSFPGRLKYNEQFF.

The chain is built from TRBV4-3 and TRBJ1-1; perhaps TRBD1 as D (5 bases). The V and J ends lost 1 base and 1 base respectively, with 10 bases between them. Germline lookup yields CDR1 LGHNA and CDR2 YSLEER. The CDR3 contains 15 residues. CDR3 sequence: CASSQVARENTEAFF. CDR3 DNA sequence: TGCGCCAGCAGCCAAGTGGCCAGGGAGAACACTGAAGCTTTCTTT.

V gene TRBV19 combines with J gene TRBJ1-4; D uncertain. The CDR3 spans 14 residues. V dropped 5 bases and J dropped 5 bases, with 12 bases sitting between them. Per germline, CDR1 LNHDA and CDR2 SQIVND (reference sequence). The CDR3 DNA reads as TGTGCCAGTAGTGCCAGACTTCCGAATGAAAAACTGTTTTTT. Translated: CASSARLPNEKLFF.

The V gene is TRBV5-6, the J gene TRBJ2-7; D might be TRBD1 (6 bases). V was clipped by 0 bases and J by 3 bases, with 13 bases between them. CDR3 length: 15 residues. CDR1 and CDR2 from the germline V gene are SGHDT and YYEEEE. In DNA, the CDR3 is TGTGCCAGCAGCTTGGATCCAGGGGCACACTACGAGCAGTACTTC. Protein product: CASSLDPGAHYEQYF.

J is TRBJ1-5 and V is TRBV19; 10 nucleotides line up with TRBD1. The CDR3 extends over 16 amino acids. The ends lost 5 bases at V and 6 bases at J; junction bases unmatched: 10. CDR1 LNHDA and CDR2 SQIVND come from the germline V gene (reference sequence). CDR3 coding DNA: TGTGCCAGTAGTGTTACCGGGACAGGGGTAGGTCAGCCCCAGCATTTT. Residues: CASSVTGTGVGQPQHF.

The rearrangement uses TRBV14 and TRBJ2-1; 14 nucleotides align to TRBD2. Per the germline V gene, CDR1 is SGHDN and CDR2 is FVKESK. This CDR3 comprises 17 residues. J gave up 3 bases and V 1 base, and 2 bases lay outside the gene matches. CDR3 residues: CASSQGTSGRNYNEQFF. DNA of the CDR3: TGTGCCAGCAGCCAAGGGACTAGCGGGAGGAACTACAATGAGCAGTTCTTC. Full variable domain (outside the CDR3, taken from reference TRBV14 and TRBJ2-1): EAGVTQFPSHSVIEKGQTVTLRCDPISGHDNLYWYRRVMGKEIKFLLHFVKESKQDESGMPNNRFLAERTGGTYSTLKVQPAELEDSGVYFCASSQGTSGRNYNEQFFGPGTRLTVL.

There are a few counts of this clone. CDR3 nucleotides: TGCAGCGTTGGGAGTGGGACAGGGGGTGGCTACACCTTC. This translates into CSVGSGTGGGYTF. This chain connects TRBV29-1 to TRBJ1-2; 11 positions match TRBD1. The V gene's germline CDR1 is SQVTM and CDR2 ANQGSEA. The CDR3 contains 13 residues. With 4 bases clipped from V and 7 bases from J, the junction kept 5 bases outside the gene matches.

The chain is built from TRBV4-1 and TRBJ2-5; weak D call: TRBD2 (5 bases). The CDR3 sequence is 15 residues long. The V and J ends lost 0 bases and 7 bases respectively, with 15 bases between them. Germline V lookup: CDR1 MGHRA, CDR2 YSYEKL. This CDR3 is CASSQERLPLATQYF. In nucleotides, the CDR3 is TGCGCCAGCAGCCAAGAGAGACTACCCCTGGCGACCCAGTACTTC.

This chain uses TRBV4-2 with TRBJ2-1; possible D gene TRBD1, 5 bases. The germline gives CDR1 LGHNA, CDR2 YNFKEQ. Trimming removed 0 bases at V and 2 bases at J, with 8 bases between. The CDR3 consists of 15 residues. The CDR3 sequence: CASSQDRQTYNEQFF. The CDR3 DNA is TGTGCCAGCAGCCAAGATCGACAGACCTACAATGAGCAGTTCTTC.